The 31 T cell receptor beta chains below were found in one sample sequenced in a study of T-cell memory formation after mild COVID-19. Using its own MiXCR run on the 5' RACE reads, TCRdb lists one record per CDR3 protein. The data contain around 320,000 distinct CDR3 sequences, roughly an eighth of them singletons. The sample taken for sequencing was PBMCs or a T cell subset sorted from them (not recorded which). The receptor set was obtained from a man younger than 35 who had mild COVID-19 (a few samples of this study predate the infection). Cell type and time point are not known.

The V gene is TRBV5-5, the J gene TRBJ1-3, with D unclear. The CDR3 is 16 residues long. The germline V gene encodes CDR1 SGHKS and CDR2 YYEKEE (reference sequence). Trimming pared 5 bases from V and 0 bases from J, leaving 15 bases between. The DNA for the CDR3 is TGTGCCAGCAGTTTAAAGGACGCCCGCTCTGGAAACACCATATATTTT. As protein: CASSLKDARSGNTIYF.

This clonotype has only a few counts. This rearrangement joins TRBV7-2 to TRBJ2-3, with 11 bases fitting TRBD1. Germline lookup yields CDR1 SGHTA and CDR2 FQGNSA. The V and J ends lost 4 bases and 0 bases, in that order; junction bases with no gene match: 15. The CDR3 has 20 amino acids. The CDR3 spells CASSSTAGQGVSPSTDTQYF. CDR3 coding DNA: TGTGCCAGCAGCTCAACGGCGGGACAGGGGGTTTCTCCTAGCACAGATACGCAGTATTTT. The variable domain in full, completed from reference TRBV7-2 and TRBJ2-3, reads GAGVSQSPSNKVTEKGKDVELRCDPISGHTALYWYRQSLGQGLEFLIYFQGNSAPDKSGLPSDRFSAERTGGSVSTLTIQRTQQEDSAVYLCASSSTAGQGVSPSTDTQYFGPGTRLTVL.

The CDR3 DNA follows: TGTGCCAGCAAAAGTGACAGTCCCACTGAAGCTTTCTTT. This codes for CASKSDSPTEAFF. V gene TRBV2 combines with J gene TRBJ1-1; the D gene is possibly TRBD1 (5 bases). Looked up from germline, CDR1 is SNHLY and CDR2 is FYNNEI. This CDR3 is 13 amino acids long. Trimming took off 7 bases at V and 4 bases at J, with 13 bases between the two ends.

This clonotype was found many times. The rearrangement joins TRBV15 to TRBJ2-2, with D perhaps matching TRBD2 (5 bases). The V gene's germline CDR1 is LNHNV and CDR2 YYDKDF (reference sequence). The CDR3 sequence is 15 residues long. V lost 3 bases and J lost 4, with 12 bases in between. The CDR3 coding sequence is TGTGCCACCAGCAGGGCGGGCGTCGGCACCGGGGAGCTGTTTTTT. It encodes CATSRAGVGTGELFF.

This clonotype was counted only a few times. J is TRBJ1-2 and V is TRBV29-1; D gene ambiguous. The germline V gene encodes CDR1 SQVTM and CDR2 ANQGSEA. With 0 bases removed from V and 9 bases from J, the gap between germline ends came to 11 bases. The CDR3 extends over 12 amino acids. The DNA of the CDR3 is TGCAGCGTTGAAGAGGTCGTCAGGAGCTACACCTTC. This sequence encodes CSVEEVVRSYTF.

The chain carries TRBV11-3 and TRBJ2-7, with D perhaps matching TRBD2 (5 bases). Looked up from germline, CDR1 is SGHNT and CDR2 is YENEEA. Trimming left V 5 bases short and J 4 bases short, with 15 bases between. CDR3 length equals 14 residues. The CDR3 here is CASSLSGELYEQYF. CDR3 nucleotides: TGTGCCAGCAGCCTCTCCGGGGAACTGTACGAGCAGTACTTC. Filled out from reference TRBV11-3 and TRBJ2-7, the complete variable domain reads EAGVVQSPRYKIIEKKQPVAFWCNPISGHNTLYWYLQNLGQGPELLIRYENEEAVDDSQLPKDRFSAERLKGVDSTLKIQPAELGDSAVYLCASSLSGELYEQYFGPGTRLTVT.

The chain employs TRBV5-1 and TRBJ1-1, with D perhaps matching TRBD1 (5 bases). Germline lookup yields CDR1 SGHRS and CDR2 YFSETQ. This CDR3 spans 15 amino acids. Trimming took 1 base from V and 4 from J, leaving 14 bases between them. The CDR3 loop reads CASSLLDGGTTEAFF. The CDR3 DNA is TGCGCCAGCAGCTTGTTGGACGGCGGGACCACTGAAGCTTTCTTT.

In its sample, this clonotype was seen once. The V call is TRBV4-1, the J call TRBJ2-1, with TRBD1 as a possible D gene (6 bases). V lost 0 bases, J lost 0 bases, and 12 bases lay in between. The CDR3 has 17 residues. Per germline, CDR1 MGHRA and CDR2 YSYEKL. The CDR3 DNA reads as TGCGCCAGCAGCCAAGAGAGGGACACCAGCTCCTACAATGAGCAGTTCTTC. Translating gives CASSQERDTSSYNEQFF.

This clonotype was picked up a small number of times. The gene calls are TRBV2 and TRBJ2-1; 10 nucleotides align to TRBD2. V was clipped by 7 bases and J by 4 bases; unmatched bases: 7. The CDR3 spans 15 residues. Germline V CDR1 and CDR2: SNHLY, FYNNEI. CDR3 amino acids: CASIPRTSGYNEQFF. In DNA form, the CDR3 reads TGTGCCAGCATCCCACGGACTAGCGGATACAATGAGCAGTTCTTC.

This clonotype was picked up a small number of times. The chain employs TRBV4-1 and TRBJ2-1, with D possibly TRBD1 on 5 matching bases. V was cut by 4 bases and J by 6 bases, with 16 bases left in between. CDR3 length: 15 amino acids. Germline CDR1 MGHRA, CDR2 YSYEKL. The CDR3 loop reads CASSRIGQAGNEQFF. As DNA, the CDR3 is TGCGCCAGCAGCCGGATTGGACAAGCCGGCAATGAGCAGTTCTTC.

The V gene is TRBV20-1, the J gene TRBJ2-7; D gene unclear. CDR3 length equals 15 residues. CDR1 is DFQATT and CDR2 is SNEGSKA in the germline V gene (reference sequence). Deletions cut 0 bases from V and 2 bases from J, with 14 bases between. CDR3 nucleotides: TGCAGTGCTAGAGACTTGGTGGGTCCAGCCTACGAGCAGTACGTC. Translating it yields CSARDLVGPAYEQYV.

In its sample, this clonotype was seen a few times. J is TRBJ2-2 and V is TRBV28, with 8 bases fitting TRBD2. The junction had 9 bases not matched to a gene; V was cut back by 1 base and J by 5 bases. Germline loops: CDR1 MDHEN, CDR2 SYDVKM. The CDR3 length is 17 residues. CDR3 nucleotide sequence: TGTGCCAGCAGTTTATCCACTAGCGGAGAAAATACCGGGGAGCTGTTTTTT. It translates to CASSLSTSGENTGELFF.

The rearrangement joins TRBV27 to TRBJ2-7; the D is unclear. Trimming cost V 4 bases and J 5 bases, with 9 bases left between them. In germline, CDR1 is MNHEY, CDR2 SMNVEV (reference sequence). This CDR3 region has 12 residues. Here the CDR3 DNA reads TGTGCCAGCAGTTCCCCTAGGGACGAGCAGTACTTC. Amino acids: CASSSPRDEQYF.

This clonotype has just a few counts. The chain joins TRBV5-1 to TRBJ2-7; maybe TRBD2 (5 bases). Germline V lookup: CDR1 SGHRS, CDR2 YFSETQ. The CDR3 is made up of 14 amino acids. The germline V and J ends were trimmed by 1 base and 7 bases, with 15 bases remaining between them. CDR3 sequence (DNA): TGCGCCAGCAGCTTGTCTCTCGAGGGTGGGGAGCAGTACTTC. It is translated as CASSLSLEGGEQYF.

This clonotype has a handful of counts. The chain carries TRBV7-2 and TRBJ1-4, with unresolved D. V shed 8 bases and J shed 4 bases, with 11 bases lying between them. The CDR3 loop spans 13 amino acids. Germline CDR1 reads SGHTA; CDR2 reads FQGNSA. The CDR3 is CASGIPVNEKLFF. The CDR3 coding sequence is TGTGCCAGCGGTATCCCAGTTAATGAAAAACTGTTTTTT.

This clonotype turned up a few times. The J gene is TRBJ2-3, the V gene TRBV5-1, with 8 nucleotides matching TRBD2. The CDR3 covers 18 residues. Germline-derived CDR1 and CDR2 are SGHRS and YFSETQ. Germline trimming cut 0 bases from V and 0 bases from J; bases unmatched to any gene: 9. CDR3 coding DNA: TGCGCCAGCAGCTTGGGGGTAGCGGGGAGCTCAAGCACAGATACGCAGTATTTT. Its translation: CASSLGVAGSSSTDTQYF.

This clonotype was seen only a few times. The rearrangement joins TRBV6-5 to TRBJ2-1; TRBD1 might be the D (7 bases). V was pared by 0 bases and J by 3 bases, with 15 bases between. CDR1 MNHEY and CDR2 SVGAGI come from the germline V gene. This CDR3 contains 17 residues. The chain's CDR3 is CASSYSEGAALYNEQFF. CDR3 coding DNA: TGTGCCAGCAGTTACTCGGAGGGGGCGGCCCTCTACAATGAGCAGTTCTTC.

There are a few counts of this clonotype. The rearrangement uses TRBV6-2 or TRBV6-3 and TRBJ2-7; a weak D match, TRBD2 (5 bases). Between the trimmed V and J ends, which lost 9 bases and 5 bases, there was a span of 20 bases. Germline lookup yields CDR1 MNHEY and CDR2 SVGEGT. The CDR3 contains 14 residues. The CDR3 protein is CASRGWITGDEQYF. The CDR3 coding sequence is TGTGCCAGTCGAGGGTGGATTACCGGGGACGAGCAGTACTTC.

This chain uses TRBV15 with TRBJ2-5; 11 bases are shared with TRBD2. CDR3 size: 18 residues. After removal of 0 bases from V and 4 bases from J, the junction contained 10 bases not matched to a gene. CDR1 is LNHNV and CDR2 is YYDKDF in the germline V gene (reference sequence). The CDR3 sequence is CATSRDRSGGAGIETQYF. CDR3 nucleotides: TGTGCCACCAGCAGAGATCGTAGCGGGGGGGCCGGTATAGAGACCCAGTACTTC.

The chain is built from TRBV7-8 and TRBJ1-5; TRBD1 is a possible D gene (6 bases). The V and J ends lost 5 bases and 7 bases respectively, with 21 bases between them. Germline V lookup: CDR1 SGHVS, CDR2 FQNEAQ. The CDR3 extends over 16 amino acids. CDR3 in amino acids: CASSGRQEVINQPQHF. The CDR3 nucleotides read TGTGCCAGCAGCGGGCGACAGGAGGTGATTAACCAGCCCCAGCATTTT.

There are many counts of this clonotype. V gene TRBV11-2 combines with J gene TRBJ2-2; 8 bases are a match to TRBD1. The CDR3 has 15 residues. Germline CDR1 reads SGHAT; CDR2 reads FQNNGV. Trimming took 4 bases from V and 4 from J; bases not matched to a gene: 5. The CDR3 is CASSWTTGGTGELFF. The CDR3 bases are TGTGCCAGCAGCTGGACAACAGGGGGCACCGGGGAGCTGTTTTTT.

The chain has TRBV7-6 and TRBJ2-3, with 7 bases identical to TRBD2. The CDR3 runs to 12 residues. V trimming: 8 bases; J trimming: 5 bases; junction bases outside the gene matches: 4. The V gene's germline CDR1 is SGHVS and CDR2 FNYEAQ. The CDR3 DNA follows: TGTGCCAGCTGGGGGGAGGGAGATACGCAGTATTTT. Encoded protein: CASWGEGDTQYF.

This clonotype appeared a few times. The rearrangement links TRBV12-3 or TRBV12-4 to TRBJ1-1; D gene ambiguous. The germline V and J ends were trimmed by 2 bases and 3 bases, with 7 bases remaining between them. The CDR3 totals 13 residues. The CDR3 nucleotides read TGTGCCAGCAGTTTATTCGAAGACACTGAAGCTTTCTTT. Translated, it gives CASSLFEDTEAFF.

The genes are TRBV11-2 and TRBJ1-5; D unclear. V was shortened by 0 bases and J by 10 bases, with 13 bases between the two germline ends. The CDR3 is 14 amino acids. CDR1 is SGHAT and CDR2 is FQNNGV in the germline V gene. The CDR3 nucleotides are TGTGCCAGCAGCTTAGACACCGGGAATGCTCCCCAGCATTTT. Amino acid sequence: CASSLDTGNAPQHF.

This rearrangement joins TRBV11-2 to TRBJ2-5, with D possibly TRBD1 on 6 matching bases. V was trimmed by 9 bases and J by 2 bases, leaving 19 bases between them. CDR1 SGHAT and CDR2 FQNNGV come from the germline V gene. The CDR3 spans 15 residues. The CDR3 DNA sequence: TGTGCCAGTGTTAGGTCGGTCGGACAGCAAGAGACCCAGTACTTC. Its protein is CASVRSVGQQETQYF.

This clonotype was seen a handful of times. The DNA of the CDR3 is TGTGCCACCAGTGACCTTAGGACGGGGGGCGTCGGGGAGCTGTTTTTT. Translating gives CATSDLRTGGVGELFF. The chain couples TRBV24-1 to TRBJ2-2; D may be TRBD2 (7 bases). Trimming shortened V by 4 bases and J by 7 bases, and 18 bases separated the two germline ends. Per germline, CDR1 KGHDR and CDR2 SFDVKD. The CDR3 loop spans 16 amino acids.

This clonotype has ten or more counts. CDR3 region: CASSQDRGLGEQFF. CDR3 nucleotide sequence: TGCGCCAGCAGCCAAGATAGAGGGTTAGGGGAGCAGTTCTTC. The chain has TRBV4-3 and TRBJ2-1, with D perhaps matching TRBD2 (5 bases). Germline V gives CDR1 LGHNA, CDR2 YSLEER. Deletions cut 0 bases from V and 10 bases from J, with 13 bases between. This CDR3 has 14 amino acids.

V is TRBV4-1 and J is TRBJ1-1; weak D call: TRBD1 (6 bases). From germline, CDR1 is MGHRA and CDR2 YSYEKL. The V gene lost 5 bases and the J gene lost 5 bases, with 15 bases spanning the gap. The CDR3 contains 14 residues. CDR3 sequence (DNA): TGCGCCAGCAGCTGGCACAGGGTAGGAACTGAAGCTTTCTTT. Translated, it gives CASSWHRVGTEAFF.

The chain carries TRBV6-5 and TRBJ2-2; D could derive from TRBD1 or TRBD2 (7 bases each). There are 13 residues in the CDR3. V was pared by 5 bases and J by 7 bases, with 11 bases between. Germline V gives CDR1 MNHEY, CDR2 SVGAGI. This chain's CDR3 is CASSQGGNGELFF. The CDR3 coding sequence is TGTGCCAGCAGTCAGGGGGGGAACGGGGAGCTGTTTTTT.

The sample holds a few counts of this clonotype. The V and J genes are TRBV13 and TRBJ1-1, with 7 bases lining up with TRBD1. V shed 4 bases and J 5 bases; nucleotides not matched to a gene: 10. Germline loops: CDR1 PRHDT, CDR2 FYEKMQ (reference sequence). The CDR3 consists of 15 residues. The CDR3 DNA is TGTGCCAGCAGCTCACGTGGGGCAGGGGGTACTGAAGCTTTCTTT. Amino acids: CASSSRGAGGTEAFF. The whole variable domain, remainder taken from reference TRBV13 and TRBJ1-1, is AAGVIQSPRHLIKEKRETATLKCYPIPRHDTVYWYQQGPGQDPQFLISFYEKMQSDKGSIPDRFSAQQFSDYHSELNMSSLELGDSALYFCASSSRGAGGTEAFFGQGTRLTVV.

As for this clonotype: A much larger clone differs from this one at a single base, so this may be a read error. This chain connects TRBV6-5 to TRBJ2-1; TRBD2 is a possible D gene (6 bases). The CDR3 contains 16 residues. Germline V gene lookup returns CDR1 MNHEY and CDR2 SVGAGI. Trimming took 0 bases from V and 1 from J, leaving 10 bases between them. The DNA for the CDR3 is TGTGCCAGCAGTTACTCGAGGAGGGCTTCCTACAATGAGCAGTTCTTC. Its translation: CASSYSRRASYNEQFF.